Listed here are 4 T cell receptor beta chains from one sample, sequenced in a study of blood T cell repertoires in COVID-19. TCRdb keeps only in-frame clones here, not all; method: immunoSEQ multiplex PCR. Of about 210,000 clones listed, just under 85% were seen once; the top ten hold roughly 8%. The sample comprised peripheral blood. These receptors were obtained from a woman between 45 and 60 years old with active or convalescent COVID-19.

The chain joins TRBV19 to TRBJ1-2; no clear D gene. The V end was cut by 3 bases, the J end by 3 bases, with 5 bases between. The CDR3 is made up of 12 amino acids. Germline V CDR1 and CDR2: LNHDA, SQIVND (reference sequence). CDR3 amino acids: CASSIVDYGYTF. CDR3 coding DNA: TGTGCCAGTAGTATCGTTGACTATGGCTACACCTTC.

Turning to this clone: This CDR3 is also generated by other DNA sequences in the sample. The CDR3 DNA reads TGCAGCGTTGGACAGGGGGATAATTCACCCCTCCACTTT. It yields the protein CSVGQGDNSPLHF. The gene calls are TRBV29-1 and TRBJ1-6; 9 positions agree with TRBD1. Germline CDR1 and CDR2: SQVTM and ANQGSEA. The CDR3 length is 13 residues. Trimming removed 4 bases from V and 5 bases from J; junction bases left unmatched: 0.

V usage is TRBV6-5 and J usage is TRBJ1-2, with TRBD1 matching 9 bases. CDR3 length: 13 residues. CDR1 MNHEY and CDR2 SVGAGI come from the germline V gene. J gave up 8 bases and V 2 bases, and 3 bases lay outside the gene matches. CDR3 nucleotides: TGTGCCAGCAGTTACGGGACAGGGTCGGGCTACACCTTC. Protein sequence: CASSYGTGSGYTF.

The chain couples TRBV10-3 to TRBJ1-1; D not certain. Germline values: CDR1 ENHRY, CDR2 SYGVKD. V lost 0 bases, J lost 4 bases, and 9 bases lay in between. The CDR3 sequence is 14 residues long. CDR3 nucleotide sequence: TGTGCCATCAGTGAGTCACTTATGAGCACTGAAGCTTTCTTT. It yields the protein CAISESLMSTEAFF.